This TCR beta chain was sequenced for a study of monozygotic twins with inflammatory bowel disease. Overall study findings and caveats: Healthy twins showed more clonotype sharing with others than IBD patients, especially patients with disease activity.

This CDR3 spans 12 amino acids. With eight separate reactions per sample, the authors made cDNA. Template-switch reactions added UMIs with a 6-nucleotide sample barcode. For each CDR3 protein, TCRdb gives one entry from its re-call of the 5' RACE reads, without DNA. The sample's table shows about 93,000 distinct CDR3 sequences. The authors isolated total RNA from whole blood without sorting T cells. As to this clonotype: Its specificity is not known.

Material for sequencing was blood. The rearrangement links TRBV12-3 or TRBV12-4 to TRBJ2-7. The TCR sequence derives from a human donor with ulcerative colitis or Crohn's disease, or a healthy co-twin of an affected twin (not recorded which). CDR3 residues: CASSLRVYEQYF.